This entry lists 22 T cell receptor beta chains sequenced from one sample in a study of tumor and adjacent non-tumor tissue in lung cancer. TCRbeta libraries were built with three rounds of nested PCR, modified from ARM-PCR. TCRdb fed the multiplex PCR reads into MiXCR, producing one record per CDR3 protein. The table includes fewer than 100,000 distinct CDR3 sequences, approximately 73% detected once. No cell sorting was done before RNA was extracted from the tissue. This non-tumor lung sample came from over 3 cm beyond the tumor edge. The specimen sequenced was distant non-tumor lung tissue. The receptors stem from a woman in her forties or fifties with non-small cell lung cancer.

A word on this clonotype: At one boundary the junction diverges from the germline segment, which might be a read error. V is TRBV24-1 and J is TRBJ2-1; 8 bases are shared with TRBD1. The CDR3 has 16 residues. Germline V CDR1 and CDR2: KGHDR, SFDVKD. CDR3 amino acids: CATSEAGTGYADEQFF. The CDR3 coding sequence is TGTGCCACTAGTGAGGCCGGGACAGGATACGCCGATGAGCAGTTCTTC.

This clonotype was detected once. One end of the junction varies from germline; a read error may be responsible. CDR3 loop: CANSLEAANERSF. The CDR3 DNA reads as TGTGCCAACAGCTTAGAGGCGGCCAATGAGCGGTCCTTC. This chain connects TRBV11-2 to TRBJ2-1, with D perhaps matching TRBD2 (5 bases). The CDR3 length is 13 residues. CDR1 and CDR2 from the germline V gene are SGHAT and FQNNGV.

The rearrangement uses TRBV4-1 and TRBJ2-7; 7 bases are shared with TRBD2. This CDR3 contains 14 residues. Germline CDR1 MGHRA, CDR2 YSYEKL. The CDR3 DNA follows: TGCACCACCAGCCAAGACTGGGGGGGCTACGAGCAGTACTTC. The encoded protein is CTTSQDWGGYEQYF.

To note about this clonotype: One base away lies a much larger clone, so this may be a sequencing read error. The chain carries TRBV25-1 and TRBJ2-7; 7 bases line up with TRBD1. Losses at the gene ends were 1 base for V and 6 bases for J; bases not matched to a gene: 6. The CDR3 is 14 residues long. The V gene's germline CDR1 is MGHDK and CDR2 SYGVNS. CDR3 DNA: TGTGCCAGCAGTGAATCCGGGGACAGACGCGAGCAGTACGTC. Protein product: CASSESGDRREQYV.

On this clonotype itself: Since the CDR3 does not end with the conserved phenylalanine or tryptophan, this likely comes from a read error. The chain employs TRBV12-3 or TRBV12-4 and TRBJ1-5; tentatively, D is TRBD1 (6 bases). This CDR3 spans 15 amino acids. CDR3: CASSLTQGRGEPQHI. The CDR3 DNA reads TGTGCCAGTAGTTTAACCCAGGGGAGAGGAGAGCCCCAGCATATT.

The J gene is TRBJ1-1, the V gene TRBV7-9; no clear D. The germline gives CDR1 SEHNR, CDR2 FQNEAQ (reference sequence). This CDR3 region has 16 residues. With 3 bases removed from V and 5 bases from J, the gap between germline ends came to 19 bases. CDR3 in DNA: TGTGCCAGCAGCTTGCGGGGAGGGCGGCGGGATACTGAAGCTTTCTTT. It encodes CASSLRGGRRDTEAFF.

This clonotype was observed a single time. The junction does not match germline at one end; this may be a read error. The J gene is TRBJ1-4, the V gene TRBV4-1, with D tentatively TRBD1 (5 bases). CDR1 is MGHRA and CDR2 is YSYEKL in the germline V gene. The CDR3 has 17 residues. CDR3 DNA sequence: TGCGCCAGCAGCCTCCCAGGGAATCTCGGATCTGATGAAAATCTGTTTTTT. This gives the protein CASSLPGNLGSDENLFF.

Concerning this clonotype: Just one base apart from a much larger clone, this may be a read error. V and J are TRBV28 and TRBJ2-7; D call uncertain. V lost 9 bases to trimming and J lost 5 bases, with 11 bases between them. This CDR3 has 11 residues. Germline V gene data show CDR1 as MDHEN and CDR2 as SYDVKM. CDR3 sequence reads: CARRPDDEQYF. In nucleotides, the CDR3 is TGTGCCAGGAGGCCCGACGACGAGCAGTACTTC.

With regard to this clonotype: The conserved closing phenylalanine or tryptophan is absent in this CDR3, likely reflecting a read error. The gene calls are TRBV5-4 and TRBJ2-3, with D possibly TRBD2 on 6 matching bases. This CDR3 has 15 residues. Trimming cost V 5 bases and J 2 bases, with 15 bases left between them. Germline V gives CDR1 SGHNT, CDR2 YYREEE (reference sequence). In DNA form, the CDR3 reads TGTGCCAGCAGTTTAATGCAGGGACTCACAGATACGCAGTATCTT. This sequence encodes CASSLMQGLTDTQYL.

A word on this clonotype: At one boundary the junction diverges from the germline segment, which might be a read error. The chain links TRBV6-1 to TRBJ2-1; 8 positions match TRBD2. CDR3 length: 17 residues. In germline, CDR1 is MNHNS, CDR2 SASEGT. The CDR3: CVSSEEGLGGTYNEQFF. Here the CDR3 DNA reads TGTGTCAGCAGTGAAGAGGGACTAGGGGGAACCTATAATGAGCAGTTCTTC.

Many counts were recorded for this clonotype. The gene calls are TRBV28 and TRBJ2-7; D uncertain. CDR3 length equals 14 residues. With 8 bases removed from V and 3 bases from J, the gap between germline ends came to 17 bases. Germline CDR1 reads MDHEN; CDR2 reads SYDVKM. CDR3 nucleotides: TGTGCCAGCGGGTTGTGGTTAGGGAACTACGAGCAGTACTTC. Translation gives CASGLWLGNYEQYF.

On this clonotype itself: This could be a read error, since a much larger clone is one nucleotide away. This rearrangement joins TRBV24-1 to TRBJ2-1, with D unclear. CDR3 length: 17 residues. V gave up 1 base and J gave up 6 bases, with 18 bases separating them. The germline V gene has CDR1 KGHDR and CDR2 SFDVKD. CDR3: CATSDFLGLGSSNEQFF. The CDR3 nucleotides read TGTGCCACCAGTGATTTTTTGGGCCTCGGTAGCTCCAATGAGCAGTTCTTC.

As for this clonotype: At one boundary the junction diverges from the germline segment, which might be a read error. This CDR3 is CASCYSHSTSGYEQYF. The CDR3 bases are TGTGCCAGCTGTTACTCCCACTCGACTAGCGGCTACGAGCAGTACTTC. This chain links TRBV6-5 with TRBJ2-7, with TRBD2 matching 9 bases. Germline-derived CDR1 and CDR2 are MNHEY and SVGAGI. The CDR3 length is 16 residues.

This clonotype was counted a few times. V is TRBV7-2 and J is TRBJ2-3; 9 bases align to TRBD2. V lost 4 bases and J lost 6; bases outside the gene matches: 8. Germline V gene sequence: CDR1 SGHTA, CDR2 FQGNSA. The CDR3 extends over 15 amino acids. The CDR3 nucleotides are TGTGCCAGCAGCTCCCGAGCGGGAGGTCGGGATACGCAGTATTTT. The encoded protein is CASSSRAGGRDTQYF. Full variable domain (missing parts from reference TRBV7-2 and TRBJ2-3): GAGVSQSPSNKVTEKGKDVELRCDPISGHTALYWYRQSLGQGLEFLIYFQGNSAPDKSGLPSDRFSAERTGGSVSTLTIQRTQQEDSAVYLCASSSRAGGRDTQYFGPGTRLTVL.

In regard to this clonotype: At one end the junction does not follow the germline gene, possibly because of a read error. This CDR3 is CASTASGSTDTPYF. The CDR3, as DNA: TGTGCCAGCACCGCCTCCGGGAGCACAGATACGCCGTATTTT. This chain joins TRBV7-9 and TRBJ2-3, with TRBD2 as a possible D gene (6 bases). The CDR3 sequence is 14 residues long. Germline-derived CDR1 and CDR2 are SEHNR and FQNEAQ (reference sequence).

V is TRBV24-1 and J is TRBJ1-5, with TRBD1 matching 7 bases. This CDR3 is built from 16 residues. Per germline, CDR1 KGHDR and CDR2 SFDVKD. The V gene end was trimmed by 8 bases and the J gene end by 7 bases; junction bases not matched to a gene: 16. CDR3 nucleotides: TGTGCCACCAATGGTGCCGCCTGGACAGGAAAACAGCCCCAGCATTTT. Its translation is CATNGAAWTGKQPQHF.

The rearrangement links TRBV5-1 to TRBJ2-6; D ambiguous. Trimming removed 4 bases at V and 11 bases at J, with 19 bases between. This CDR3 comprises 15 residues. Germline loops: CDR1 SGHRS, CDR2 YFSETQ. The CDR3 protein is CASSQVPVGADVLTF. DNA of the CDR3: TGCGCCAGCAGCCAAGTTCCGGTGGGTGCCGACGTCCTGACTTTC.

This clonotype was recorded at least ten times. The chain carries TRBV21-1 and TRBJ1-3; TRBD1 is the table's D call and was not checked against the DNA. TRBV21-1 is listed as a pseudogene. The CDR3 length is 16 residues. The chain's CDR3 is CAGRGRCGATGNTIYF. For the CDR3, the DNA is TGTGCCGGACGGGGAAGGTGTGGGGCCACTGGAAACACCATATATTTT.

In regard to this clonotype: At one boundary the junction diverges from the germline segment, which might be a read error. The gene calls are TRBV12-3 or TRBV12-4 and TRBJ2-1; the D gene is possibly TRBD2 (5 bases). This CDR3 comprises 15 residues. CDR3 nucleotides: TGTGCCAGCAGTTTACTAGGGAGTTTGCACAATGAGCAGTCCTTC. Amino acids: CASSLLGSLHNEQSF.

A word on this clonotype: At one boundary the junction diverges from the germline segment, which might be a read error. CDR3 sequence: CASSLEEMNYEQYF. CDR3 nucleotide sequence: TGTGCTAGCAGCTTGGAGGAGATGAACTACGAGCAGTACTTC. This rearrangement joins TRBV5-5 to TRBJ2-7, with a possible D match to TRBD2 (5 bases). The CDR3 is made up of 14 amino acids. Per germline, CDR1 SGHKS and CDR2 YYEKEE (reference sequence).

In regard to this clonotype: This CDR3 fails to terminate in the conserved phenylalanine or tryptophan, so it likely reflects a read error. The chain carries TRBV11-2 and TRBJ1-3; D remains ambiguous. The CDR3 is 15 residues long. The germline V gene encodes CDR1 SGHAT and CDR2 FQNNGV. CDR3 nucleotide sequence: TGTGCCAGCAGCGCAGGCATGTACTCTGGAAACATCATATATTCT. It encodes CASSAGMYSGNIIYS.

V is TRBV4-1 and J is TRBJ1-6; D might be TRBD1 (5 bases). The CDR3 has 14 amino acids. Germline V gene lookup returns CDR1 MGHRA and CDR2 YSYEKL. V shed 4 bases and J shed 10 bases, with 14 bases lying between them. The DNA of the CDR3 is TGCGCCAGCAGCCTAGGGGAGGAGTGGTCACCCCTCCACTTT. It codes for CASSLGEEWSPLHF.